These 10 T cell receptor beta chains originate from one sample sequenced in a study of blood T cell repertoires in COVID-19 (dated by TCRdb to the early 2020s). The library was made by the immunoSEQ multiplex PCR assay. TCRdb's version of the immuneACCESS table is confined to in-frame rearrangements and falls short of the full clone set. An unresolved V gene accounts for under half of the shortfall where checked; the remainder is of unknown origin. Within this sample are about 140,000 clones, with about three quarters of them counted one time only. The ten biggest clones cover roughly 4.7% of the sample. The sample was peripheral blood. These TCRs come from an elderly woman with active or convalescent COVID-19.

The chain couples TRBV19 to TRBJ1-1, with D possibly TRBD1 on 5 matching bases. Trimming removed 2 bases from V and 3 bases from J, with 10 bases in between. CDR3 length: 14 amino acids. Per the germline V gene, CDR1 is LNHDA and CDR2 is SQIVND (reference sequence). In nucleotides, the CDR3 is TGTGCCAGTAGTATATTCGGGGGGGACACTGAAGCTTTCTTT. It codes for CASSIFGGDTEAFF.

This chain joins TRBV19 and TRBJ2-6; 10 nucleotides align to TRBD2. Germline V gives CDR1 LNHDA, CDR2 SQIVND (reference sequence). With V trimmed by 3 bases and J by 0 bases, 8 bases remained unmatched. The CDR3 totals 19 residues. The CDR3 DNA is TGTGCCAGTAGTATGGTAGCGGGGGGCCCTACCTCTGGGGCCAACGTCCTGACTTTC. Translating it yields CASSMVAGGPTSGANVLTF. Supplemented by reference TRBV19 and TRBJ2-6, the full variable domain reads DGGITQSPKYLFRKEGQNVTLSCEQNLNHDAMYWYRQDPGQGLRLIYYSQIVNDFQKGDIAEGYSVSREKKESFPLTVTSAQKNPTAFYLCASSMVAGGPTSGANVLTFGAGSRLTVL.

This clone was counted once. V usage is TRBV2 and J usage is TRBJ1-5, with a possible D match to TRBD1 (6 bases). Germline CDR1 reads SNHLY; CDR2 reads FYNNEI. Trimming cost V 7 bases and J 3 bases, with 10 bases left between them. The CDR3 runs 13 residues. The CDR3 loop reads CASNREINQPQHF. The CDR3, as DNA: TGTGCCAGCAACAGGGAAATCAATCAGCCCCAGCATTTT.

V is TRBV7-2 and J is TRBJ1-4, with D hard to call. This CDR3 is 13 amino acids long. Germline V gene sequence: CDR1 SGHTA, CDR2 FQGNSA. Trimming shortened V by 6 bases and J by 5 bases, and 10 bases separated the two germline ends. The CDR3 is CASREGNNEKLFF. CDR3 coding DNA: TGTGCCAGCAGAGAGGGAAACAATGAAAAACTGTTTTTT.

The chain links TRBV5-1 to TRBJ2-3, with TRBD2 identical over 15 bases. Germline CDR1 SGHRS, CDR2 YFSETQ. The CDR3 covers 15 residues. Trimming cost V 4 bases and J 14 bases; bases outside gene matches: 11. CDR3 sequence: CASSDGGLAGGPRYF. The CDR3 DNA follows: TGCGCCAGCAGCGATGGAGGACTAGCGGGGGGGCCAAGGTATTTT.

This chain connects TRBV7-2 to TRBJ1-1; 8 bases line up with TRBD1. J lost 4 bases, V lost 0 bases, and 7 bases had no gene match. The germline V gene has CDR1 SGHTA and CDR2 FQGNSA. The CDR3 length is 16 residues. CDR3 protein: CASSLAKGQGGTEAFF. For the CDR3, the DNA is TGTGCCAGCAGCTTAGCGAAAGGACAGGGAGGCACTGAAGCTTTCTTT.

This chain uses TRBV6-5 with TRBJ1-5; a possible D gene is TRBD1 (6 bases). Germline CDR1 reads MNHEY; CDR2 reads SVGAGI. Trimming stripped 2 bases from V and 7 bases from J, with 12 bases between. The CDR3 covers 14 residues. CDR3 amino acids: CASSYNRDGQPQHF. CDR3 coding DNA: TGTGCCAGCAGTTACAACAGGGATGGACAGCCCCAGCATTTT.

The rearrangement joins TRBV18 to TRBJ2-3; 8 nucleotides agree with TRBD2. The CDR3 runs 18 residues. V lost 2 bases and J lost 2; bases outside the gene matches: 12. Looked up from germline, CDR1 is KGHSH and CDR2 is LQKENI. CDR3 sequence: CASSPVGYSGAITDTQYF. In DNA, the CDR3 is TGTGCCAGCTCACCAGTCGGATATAGCGGGGCCATCACAGATACGCAGTATTTT.

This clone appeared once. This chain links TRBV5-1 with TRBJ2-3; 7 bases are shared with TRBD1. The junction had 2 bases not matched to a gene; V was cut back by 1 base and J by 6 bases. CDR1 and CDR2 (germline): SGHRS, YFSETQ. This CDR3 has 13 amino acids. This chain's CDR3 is CASSLKGADTQYF. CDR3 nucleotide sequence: TGCGCCAGCAGCTTGAAGGGGGCGGATACGCAGTATTTT. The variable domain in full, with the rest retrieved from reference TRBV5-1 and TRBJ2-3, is KAGVTQTPRYLIKTRGQQVTLSCSPISGHRSVSWYQQTPGQGLQFLFEYFSETQRNKGNFPGRFSGRQFSNSRSEMNVSTLELGDSALYLCASSLKGADTQYFGPGTRLTVL.

This CDR3 reads CASSLGLAGGFDVPYEQYF. The CDR3 coding sequence is TGTGCCAGCAGCTTAGGGTTAGCGGGGGGATTCGACGTGCCCTACGAGCAGTACTTC. The genes are TRBV13 and TRBJ2-7; 10 bases align to TRBD2. V dropped 0 bases and J dropped 2; count of bases not matched to a gene: 13. Per germline, CDR1 PRHDT and CDR2 FYEKMQ (reference sequence). The length of the CDR3 is 19 residues.